This TCR beta chain derives from a study of T cell responses to AZD1222 COVID-19 vaccine. Study-wide context: Pooled together were second doses at about 4 or about 12 weeks. Study-wide findings and caveats: Following two doses of AZD1222, Spike-specific TCR breadth and depth rose. Targets within unmutated variant regions were reportedly found for nearly half of spike-specific TCRs. White British people made up most donors, females outnumbered males, and clonal diversity was possibly underestimated.

Profiled with immunoSEQ multiplex PCR; TCRdb holds only in-frame clones, not every one. The table shows more than 100,000 clones, with 92% occurring only once. Germline CDR1 is SGHVS and CDR2 is FQNEAQ. The CDR3 spans 14 residues. The V end was cut by 5 bases, the J end by 0 bases, with 11 bases between. A word on this clone: Its antigen is unknown.

The TCR sequence derives from an adult in good health. Sequences were derived from peripheral blood, sampled on day 0 of AZD1222 vaccination. J is TRBJ2-7 and V is TRBV7-8; D possibly corresponds to TRBD1 (5 bases). CDR3 protein: CASSPGPSSYEQYF. The DNA for the CDR3 is TGTGCCAGCAGCCCAGGGCCTAGCTCCTACGAGCAGTACTTC.